Below, 6 T cell receptor beta chains from the same sample are listed, as sequenced in a study of cytomegalovirus exposure and HLA in healthy donors. The PCR contained 60 Vbeta and 13 Jbeta primers. Method: immunoSEQ multiplex PCR; TCRdb's copy keeps in-frame clones and lacks some. The sample includes some 140,000 clones. Sequencing input: PBMCs. These receptors all come from a woman aged 40 to 49 in good health and CMV-seronegative.

The CDR3 loop reads CASSLEVTSSHEQFF. The CDR3 DNA reads as TGCGCCAGCAGCTTGGAGGTGACTAGCTCCCATGAGCAGTTCTTC. The rearrangement uses TRBV5-1 and TRBJ2-1, with 7 bases fitting TRBD2. CDR3 length: 15 amino acids. Trimming at V came to 0 bases and at J to 8 bases, leaving 8 bases not matched to a gene. Germline assignment: CDR1 SGHRS and CDR2 YFSETQ.

The CDR3 protein is CASSLSYSRGTQYF. Written as DNA, the CDR3 is TGTGCCAGCAGCTTAAGTTACAGTCGGGGGACCCAGTACTTC. The chain couples TRBV7-3 to TRBJ2-5; D is perhaps TRBD2 (5 bases). Germline V gives CDR1 SGHTA, CDR2 FQGTGA. This CDR3 has 14 amino acids. Deletions cut 1 base from V and 7 bases from J, with 13 bases between.

The chain recombines TRBV7-2 with TRBJ2-3; 8 bases map to TRBD1. Germline CDR1 is SGHTA and CDR2 is FQGNSA. This CDR3 is built from 17 residues. J gave up 4 bases and V 0 bases, and 9 bases lay outside the gene matches. The CDR3 spells CASSLARQGPRADTQYF. The CDR3 bases are TGTGCCAGCAGCTTAGCGCGACAGGGGCCAAGGGCAGATACGCAGTATTTT.

This chain links TRBV5-1 with TRBJ1-1, with 10 bases lining up with TRBD1. From germline, CDR1 is SGHRS and CDR2 YFSETQ. The junction had 5 bases not matched to a gene; V was cut back by 4 bases and J by 5 bases. The CDR3 extends over 14 amino acids. The CDR3 DNA is TGCGCCAGCAGCAACCGGGACAGGGGTACTGAAGCTTTCTTT. It codes for CASSNRDRGTEAFF.

The CDR3 loop is CASSTRTGGDTGELFF. CDR3 sequence (DNA): TGTGCCAGTAGTACCCGGACAGGGGGCGACACCGGGGAGCTGTTTTTT. The chain combines TRBV19 with TRBJ2-2; TRBD1 matches 11 bases. The ends lost 4 bases at V and 3 bases at J; junction bases unmatched: 4. Germline V gene data show CDR1 as LNHDA and CDR2 as SQIVND (reference sequence). The CDR3 covers 16 residues.

V usage is TRBV9 and J usage is TRBJ1-2; 9 nucleotides match TRBD1. The germline V gene encodes CDR1 SGDLS and CDR2 YYNGEE. With V trimmed by 3 bases and J by 2 bases, 5 bases remained unmatched. This CDR3 has 15 residues. This CDR3 reads CASSESTGGNYGYTF. The CDR3 DNA follows: TGTGCCAGCAGCGAATCGACAGGGGGGAACTATGGCTACACCTTC.